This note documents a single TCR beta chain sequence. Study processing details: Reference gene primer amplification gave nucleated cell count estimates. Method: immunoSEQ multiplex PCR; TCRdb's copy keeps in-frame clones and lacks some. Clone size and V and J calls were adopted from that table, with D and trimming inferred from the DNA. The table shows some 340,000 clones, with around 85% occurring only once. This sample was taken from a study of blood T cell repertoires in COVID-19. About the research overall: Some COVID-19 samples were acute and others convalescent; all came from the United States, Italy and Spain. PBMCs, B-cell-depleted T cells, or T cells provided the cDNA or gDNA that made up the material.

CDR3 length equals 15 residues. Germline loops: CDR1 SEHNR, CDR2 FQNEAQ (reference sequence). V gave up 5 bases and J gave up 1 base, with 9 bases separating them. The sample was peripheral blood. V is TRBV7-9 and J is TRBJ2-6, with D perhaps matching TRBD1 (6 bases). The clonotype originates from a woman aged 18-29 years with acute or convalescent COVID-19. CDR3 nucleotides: TGTGCCAGCAGCCAACAGGGATCTGGGGCCAACGTCCTGACTTTC. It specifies CASSQQGSGANVLTF.